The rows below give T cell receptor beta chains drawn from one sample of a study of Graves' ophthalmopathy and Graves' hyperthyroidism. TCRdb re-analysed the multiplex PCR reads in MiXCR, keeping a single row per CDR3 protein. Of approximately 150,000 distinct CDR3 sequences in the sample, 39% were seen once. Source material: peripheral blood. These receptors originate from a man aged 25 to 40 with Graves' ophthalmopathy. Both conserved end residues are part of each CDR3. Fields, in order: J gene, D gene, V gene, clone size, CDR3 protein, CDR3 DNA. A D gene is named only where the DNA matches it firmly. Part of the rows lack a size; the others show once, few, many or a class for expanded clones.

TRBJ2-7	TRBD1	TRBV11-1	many	CASSQSDREYSYEQYF	TGTGCCAGCAGCCAATCCGACAGGGAGTACTCCTACGAGCAGTACTTC
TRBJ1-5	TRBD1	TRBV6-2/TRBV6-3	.	CASRRIGQGARQPQHF	TGTGCCAGCAGACGAATCGGACAGGGGGCTCGTCAGCCCCAGCATTTT
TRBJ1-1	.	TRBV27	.	CASRDKQGSRTEAFF	TGTGCCAGCAGGGATAAACAGGGAAGTAGGACTGAAGCTTTCTTT
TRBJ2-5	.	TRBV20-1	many	CSAGTPETQYF	TGCAGTGCAGGGACACCGGAGACCCAGTACTTC
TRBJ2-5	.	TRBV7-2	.	CASSLSPTQETQYF	TGTGCCAGCAGCTTATCCCCGACACAAGAGACCCAGTACTTC
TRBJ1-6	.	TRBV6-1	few	CASSDAGITYNSPLHF	TGTGCCAGCAGTGATGCAGGGATAACCTATAATTCACCCCTCCACTTT
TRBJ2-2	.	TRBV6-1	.	CASSGLSRIGTGELFF	TGTGCCAGCAGTGGGCTCTCGCGGATCGGCACCGGGGAGCTGTTTTTT
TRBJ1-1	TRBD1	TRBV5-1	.	CASSLVAGGRGTEAFF	TGCGCCAGCAGCTTGGTGGCAGGGGGCCGGGGCACTGAAGCTTTCTTT
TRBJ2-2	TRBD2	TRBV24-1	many	CATSDPAGGRSGELFF	TGTGCCACCAGTGATCCAGCGGGAGGGCGGAGCGGGGAGCTGTTTTTT
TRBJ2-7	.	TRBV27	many	CAVGSSYEQYF	TGTGCCGTGGGAAGTTCCTACGAGCAGTACTTC
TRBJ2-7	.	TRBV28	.	CASSRDRSYSYEQYF	TGTGCCAGCAGTAGAGACAGGTCGTACTCCTACGAGCAGTACTTC
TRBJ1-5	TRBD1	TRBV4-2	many	CASSPGSGQGARGQPQHF	TGTGCCAGCAGCCCGGGTTCGGGACAGGGGGCGCGAGGTCAGCCCCAGCATTTT
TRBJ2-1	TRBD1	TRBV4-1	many	CASSQDPGQYYNEQFF	TGCGCCAGCAGCCAAGATCCGGGACAGTACTACAATGAGCAGTTCTTC
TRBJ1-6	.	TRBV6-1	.	CASSEYRGYDSPLHF	TGTGCCAGCAGTGAATATCGAGGGTATGATTCACCCCTCCACTTT
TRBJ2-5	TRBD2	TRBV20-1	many	CSATLAGVRETQYF	TGCAGTGCTACCTTAGCGGGAGTTAGGGAGACCCAGTACTTC
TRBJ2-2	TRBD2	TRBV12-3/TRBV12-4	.	CASSTRTSGRVRTGELFF	TGTGCCAGCAGTACGCGGACTAGCGGGAGGGTACGCACCGGGGAGCTGTTTTTT
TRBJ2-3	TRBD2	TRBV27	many	CASSPVSGSETDTQYF	TGTGCCAGCAGTCCTGTTAGCGGGAGTGAGACAGATACGCAGTATTTT
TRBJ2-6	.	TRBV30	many	CASGSGANVLTF	TGTGCCTCGGGGTCTGGGGCCAACGTCCTGACTTTC
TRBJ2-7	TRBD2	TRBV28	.	CASRPGGSGRDEQYF	TGTGCCAGCAGACCCGGGGGTAGCGGGAGAGATGAGCAGTACTTC
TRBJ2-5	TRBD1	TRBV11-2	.	CASSLVGQGYGGRQETQYF	TGTGCCAGCAGCTTAGTGGGACAGGGCTACGGGGGCCGCCAAGAGACCCAGTACTTC
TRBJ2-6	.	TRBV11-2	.	CASSQWETGYSGANVLTF	TGTGCCAGCAGCCAGTGGGAGACAGGCTATTCTGGGGCCAACGTCCTGACTTTC
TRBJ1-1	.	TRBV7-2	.	CASSLAGVVRPESEAFF	TGTGCCAGCAGCTTAGCAGGGGTGGTGCGACCCGAATCTGAAGCTTTCTTT
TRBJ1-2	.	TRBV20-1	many	CSASVGNYGYTF	TGCAGTGCTAGCGTTGGAAACTATGGCTACACCTTC
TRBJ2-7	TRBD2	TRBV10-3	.	CAISAAAGDEQYF	TGTGCCATCAGTGCGGCGGCGGGGGACGAGCAGTACTTC
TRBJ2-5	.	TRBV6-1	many	CASSAGVGETQYF	TGTGCCAGCAGTGCAGGGGTCGGGGAGACCCAGTACTTC
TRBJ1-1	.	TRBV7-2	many	CASSLEQANTEAFF	TGTGCCAGCAGCTTAGAGCAGGCGAACACTGAAGCTTTCTTT
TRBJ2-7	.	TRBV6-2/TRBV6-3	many	CANLSVPQGYEQYF	TGTGCCAACCTTAGCGTACCTCAAGGGTACGAGCAGTACTTC
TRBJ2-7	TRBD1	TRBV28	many	CASSSPRQGAYEQYF	TGTGCCAGCAGTTCACCTAGACAGGGGGCCTACGAGCAGTACTTC
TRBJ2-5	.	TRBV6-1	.	CASSDSQGSGRTQYF	TGTGCCAGCAGTGATTCCCAGGGTTCAGGGAGGACCCAGTACTTC
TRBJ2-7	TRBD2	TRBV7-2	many	CASSFVAAGGINEQYF	TGTGCCAGCAGCTTTGTGGCAGCGGGAGGGATCAACGAGCAGTACTTC
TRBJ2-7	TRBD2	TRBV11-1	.	CASSAGLAGVVPYEQYF	TGTGCCAGCAGCGCCGGACTAGCGGGTGTTGTGCCCTACGAGCAGTACTTC
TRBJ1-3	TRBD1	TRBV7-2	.	CASSPGTGGQDTIYF	TGTGCCAGCAGCCCCGGGACAGGGGGTCAGGACACCATATATTTT
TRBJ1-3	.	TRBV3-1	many	CASSQGMVMALSGNTIYF	TGTGCCAGCAGCCAAGGAATGGTAATGGCTCTCTCTGGAAACACCATATATTTT
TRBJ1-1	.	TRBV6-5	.	CASSYIGGSTEAFF	TGTGCCAGCAGTTACATTGGAGGTTCCACTGAAGCTTTCTTT
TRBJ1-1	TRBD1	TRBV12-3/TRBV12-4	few	CASSFREGGMEAFF	TGTGCCAGCAGTTTCAGGGAAGGGGGCATGGAAGCTTTCTTT
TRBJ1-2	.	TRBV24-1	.	CATSGIGVGGYTF	TGTGCCACCAGTGGTATAGGGGTTGGTGGCTACACCTTC
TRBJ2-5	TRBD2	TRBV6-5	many	CASSYLAGKETQYF	TGTGCCAGCAGTTACCTAGCGGGAAAAGAGACCCAGTACTTC
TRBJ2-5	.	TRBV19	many	CASTPVGGVSETQYF	TGTGCCAGTACTCCGGTAGGGGGGGTTTCGGAGACCCAGTACTTC
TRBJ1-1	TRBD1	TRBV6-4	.	CASSDRQGLNTEAFF	TGTGCCAGCAGTGATCGACAGGGGTTGAACACTGAAGCTTTCTTT
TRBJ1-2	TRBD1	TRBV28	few	CASSETGESYGYTF	TGTGCCAGCAGTGAAACAGGGGAGTCCTATGGCTACACCTTC
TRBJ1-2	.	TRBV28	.	CASSPTGSFMGYTF	TGTGCCAGCAGCCCTACAGGGAGTTTTATGGGCTACACCTTC
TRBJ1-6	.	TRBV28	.	CASSFQGWRHNSPLHF	TGTGCCAGCAGTTTTCAGGGGTGGCGGCATAATTCACCCCTCCACTTT
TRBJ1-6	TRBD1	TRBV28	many	CASSPEGTGGAYNSPLHF	TGTGCCAGCAGTCCCGAGGGGACAGGAGGCGCCTATAATTCACCCCTCCACTTT
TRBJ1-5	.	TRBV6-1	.	CASRSSGGPLPNQPQHF	TGTGCCAGCAGAAGTTCGGGTGGCCCGCTGCCCAATCAGCCCCAGCATTTT
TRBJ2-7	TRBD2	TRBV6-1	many	CASSQHKGGETYEQYF	TGTGCCAGCAGTCAGCACAAGGGAGGGGAAACCTACGAGCAGTACTTC
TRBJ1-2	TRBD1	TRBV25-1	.	CASSGQGDHYGYTF	TGTGCCAGCAGCGGACAGGGGGATCACTATGGCTACACCTTC
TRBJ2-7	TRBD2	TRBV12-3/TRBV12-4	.	CASAPTSGSYEQYF	TGTGCCAGCGCGCCGACTAGCGGGAGTTACGAGCAGTACTTC
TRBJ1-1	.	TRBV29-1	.	CSVEWGPHSTEAFF	TGCAGCGTTGAATGGGGACCCCATAGTACTGAAGCTTTCTTT
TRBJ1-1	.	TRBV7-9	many	CASSSGEGNTEAFF	TGTGCCAGCAGCTCGGGGGAGGGAAACACTGAAGCTTTCTTT
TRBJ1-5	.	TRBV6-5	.	CASSYSVGVGQPQHF	TGTGCCAGCAGTTACTCTGTCGGGGTTGGTCAGCCCCAGCATTTT
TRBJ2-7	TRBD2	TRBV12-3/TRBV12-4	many	CASSLLAGGSEQYF	TGTGCCAGCAGTTTGTTAGCGGGAGGATCCGAGCAGTACTTC
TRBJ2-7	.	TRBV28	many	CASSLMTYEQYF	TGTGCCAGCAGTTTAATGACCTACGAGCAGTACTTC
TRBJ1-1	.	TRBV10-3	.	CATSAGGGGYTEAFF	TGTGCCACCAGTGCCGGGGGCGGAGGTTACACTGAAGCTTTCTTT
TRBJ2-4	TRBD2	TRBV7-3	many	CASSASGTSGRLTDLTRKNIQYF	TGTGCCAGCAGCGCCTCCGGGACTAGCGGGAGATTGACTGACCTGACCAGAAAAAACATTCAGTACTTC
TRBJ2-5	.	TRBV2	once	CASTTTGGVEETQYF	TGTGCCAGCACTACGACCGGGGGAGTGGAAGAGACCCAGTACTTC